The rows below give T cell receptor beta chains drawn from one sample of a study of long-term antiretroviral therapy in people with HIV. Sequenced by immunoSEQ multiplex PCR; TCRdb stores in-frame clones only, minus some. The sample gives about 28,000 clones, approximately 83% of which show up once; approximately 9.9% is in the top ten. The sample here was unsorted PBMCs, taken about 2.7 years after starting antiretroviral therapy. The receptors were gathered from a man aged 25 to 40 with HIV. The CDR3 runs from the conserved cysteine through the conserved F or W. Each record gives: D gene, V gene, clone size, CDR3 length, J gene, CDR3 DNA, CDR3 protein. D genes are given only for firm matches. Size is omitted from some rows. Given values are once, few, many or a class for expanded clones.

D gene: TRBD2
V gene: TRBV6-4
clone size: -
CDR3 length: 14
J gene: TRBJ2-2
CDR3 DNA: TGTGCCAGCAGTAGCGGGGGGGCCACCGGGGAGCTGTTTTTT
CDR3 protein: CASSSGGATGELFF

D gene: -
V gene: TRBV5-1
clone size: -
CDR3 length: 15
J gene: TRBJ1-2
CDR3 DNA: TGCGCCAGCAGCGTGCACAGTAGCTCTAACTATGGCTACACCTTC
CDR3 protein: CASSVHSSSNYGYTF

D gene: TRBD1
V gene: TRBV5-1
clone size: -
CDR3 length: 14
J gene: TRBJ1-1
CDR3 DNA: TGCGCCAGCAGCTCATCAGGGGGATCCACTGAAGCTTTCTTT
CDR3 protein: CASSSSGGSTEAFF

D gene: TRBD1
V gene: TRBV28
clone size: -
CDR3 length: 14
J gene: TRBJ1-2
CDR3 DNA: TGTGCCAGCAGCCCCGGGCAGGGGGCGCATGGCTACACCTTC
CDR3 protein: CASSPGQGAHGYTF

D gene: -
V gene: TRBV27
clone size: few
CDR3 length: 15
J gene: TRBJ1-5
CDR3 DNA: TGTGCCAGCAGTTTAGGGCTGAATAGCAATCAGCCCCAGCATTTT
CDR3 protein: CASSLGLNSNQPQHF

D gene: TRBD1
V gene: TRBV5-1
clone size: -
CDR3 length: 14
J gene: TRBJ1-2
CDR3 DNA: TGCGCCAGCAGCCTCGGGGACAGTACATCTGGCTACACCTTC
CDR3 protein: CASSLGDSTSGYTF

D gene: -
V gene: TRBV30
clone size: -
CDR3 length: 14
J gene: TRBJ2-3
CDR3 DNA: TGTGCCTGGAGTGTACGGCGGGGATTGGATACGCAGTATTTT
CDR3 protein: CAWSVRRGLDTQYF

D gene: -
V gene: TRBV12-5
clone size: -
CDR3 length: 15
J gene: TRBJ2-7
CDR3 DNA: TGTGCTAGTGGTCTCCGACCGGGCCACGTGTACGAGCAGTACTTC
CDR3 protein: CASGLRPGHVYEQYF

D gene: -
V gene: TRBV7-6
clone size: once
CDR3 length: 13
J gene: TRBJ2-3
CDR3 DNA: TGTGCCAGCAGCTTAGATGGCACAGATACGCAGTATTTT
CDR3 protein: CASSLDGTDTQYF

D gene: TRBD2
V gene: TRBV5-6
clone size: -
CDR3 length: 16
J gene: TRBJ2-7
CDR3 DNA: TGTGCCAGCAGTTCCTGGGGACTAGCGGGGGCCTACGAGCAGTACTTC
CDR3 protein: CASSSWGLAGAYEQYF

D gene: -
V gene: TRBV5-6
clone size: once
CDR3 length: 12
J gene: TRBJ2-5
CDR3 DNA: TGTGCCAGCAGCTTGCTAGGAGAGACCCAGTACTTC
CDR3 protein: CASSLLGETQYF

D gene: -
V gene: TRBV30
clone size: few
CDR3 length: 12
J gene: TRBJ1-2
CDR3 DNA: TGTGCCTGGACTGAAAGGCCCCCGGGCTACACCTTC
CDR3 protein: CAWTERPPGYTF

D gene: -
V gene: TRBV19
clone size: -
CDR3 length: 13
J gene: TRBJ2-7
CDR3 DNA: TGTGCCAGTAGTGCCTCCGGGCCCTACGAGCAGTACTTC
CDR3 protein: CASSASGPYEQYF

D gene: -
V gene: TRBV6-1
clone size: -
CDR3 length: 12
J gene: TRBJ2-7
CDR3 DNA: TGTGCCAGCAGTGCAGTGGTTGGCGAGCAGTACTTC
CDR3 protein: CASSAVVGEQYF

D gene: TRBD1
V gene: TRBV7-9
clone size: -
CDR3 length: 17
J gene: TRBJ2-3
CDR3 DNA: TGTGCCAGCAGCTTTTGGGTTGTGACAGGGCACACAGATACGCAGTATTTT
CDR3 protein: CASSFWVVTGHTDTQYF

D gene: TRBD1
V gene: TRBV6-6
clone size: -
CDR3 length: 16
J gene: TRBJ2-1
CDR3 DNA: TGTGCCAGCAATAAGGGTGGGACAGGGTTTAACAATGAGCAGTTCTTC
CDR3 protein: CASNKGGTGFNNEQFF

D gene: TRBD2
V gene: TRBV5-1
clone size: -
CDR3 length: 16
J gene: TRBJ2-1
CDR3 DNA: TGCGCCAGCAGCCAAGCGGGACTAGCGGGTCCAAATGAGCAGTTCTTC
CDR3 protein: CASSQAGLAGPNEQFF

D gene: TRBD2
V gene: TRBV10-1
clone size: -
CDR3 length: 19
J gene: TRBJ2-7
CDR3 DNA: TGCGCCAGAAGACCCCCTCCGGGACTAGCTGATCCAAGGCAATACGAGCAGTACTTC
CDR3 protein: CARRPPPGLADPRQYEQYF

D gene: -
V gene: TRBV30
clone size: -
CDR3 length: 13
J gene: TRBJ2-7
CDR3 DNA: TGTGCCTGGAGTGTGGGGTTCACCTACGAGCAGTACTTC
CDR3 protein: CAWSVGFTYEQYF

D gene: TRBD1
V gene: TRBV10-3
clone size: -
CDR3 length: 14
J gene: TRBJ1-1
CDR3 DNA: TGTGCCATCAGTGTCAAGGGGGCAGAAACTGAAGCTTTCTTT
CDR3 protein: CAISVKGAETEAFF

D gene: TRBD1
V gene: TRBV30
clone size: -
CDR3 length: 12
J gene: TRBJ2-1
CDR3 DNA: TGTGCCTGGGCGACAGGGGTCAATGAGCAGTTCTTC
CDR3 protein: CAWATGVNEQFF

D gene: -
V gene: TRBV21-1
clone size: -
CDR3 length: 15
J gene: TRBJ1-3
CDR3 DNA: TGTGCCAGCAGCCACAAAGCCTGCTCTGGAAACACCATATATTTT
CDR3 protein: CASSHKACSGNTIYF

D gene: -
V gene: TRBV4-3
clone size: -
CDR3 length: 16
J gene: TRBJ1-1
CDR3 DNA: TGCGCCAGCAGCCAAGAGAGGGTTGGGTTGGGGATTGAAGCTTTCTTT
CDR3 protein: CASSQERVGLGIEAFF

D gene: -
V gene: TRBV28
clone size: -
CDR3 length: 15
J gene: TRBJ1-5
CDR3 DNA: TGTGCCAGCAGCCCCGGAAGGGGCCCAAATCAGCCCCAGCATTTT
CDR3 protein: CASSPGRGPNQPQHF

D gene: -
V gene: TRBV11-2
clone size: -
CDR3 length: 13
J gene: TRBJ1-4
CDR3 DNA: TGTGCCAGCAGTGTCGGACGGGGTGAAAAACTGTTTTTT
CDR3 protein: CASSVGRGEKLFF

D gene: -
V gene: TRBV7-2
clone size: -
CDR3 length: 12
J gene: TRBJ1-4
CDR3 DNA: TGTGCCAGCAGCTTATTGGGCGAAAAACTGTTTTTT
CDR3 protein: CASSLLGEKLFF

D gene: -
V gene: TRBV5-1
clone size: -
CDR3 length: 13
J gene: TRBJ2-1
CDR3 DNA: TGCGCCAGCAGCTCCGGGACCTACAATGAGCAGTTCTTC
CDR3 protein: CASSSGTYNEQFF

D gene: -
V gene: TRBV5-1
clone size: -
CDR3 length: 18
J gene: TRBJ2-3
CDR3 DNA: TGCGCCAGCAGCTTGCGCGGGGTACAGGGTGGTACATCGGATACGCAGTATTTT
CDR3 protein: CASSLRGVQGGTSDTQYF

D gene: TRBD2
V gene: TRBV11-3
clone size: -
CDR3 length: 16
J gene: TRBJ2-1
CDR3 DNA: TGTGCCAGCAGCTCGGGACTAGCGGGAGGCGGCAATGAGCAGTTCTTC
CDR3 protein: CASSSGLAGGGNEQFF

D gene: -
V gene: TRBV27
clone size: -
CDR3 length: 15
J gene: TRBJ1-4
CDR3 DNA: TGTGCCAGCAGTTTACAGGCAGGGCCGAATGAAAAACTGTTTTTT
CDR3 protein: CASSLQAGPNEKLFF

D gene: TRBD2
V gene: TRBV5-4
clone size: -
CDR3 length: 16
J gene: TRBJ2-2
CDR3 DNA: TGTGCCAGCAGCTTGGTTAGCGGGCTGAACACCGGGGAGCTGTTTTTT
CDR3 protein: CASSLVSGLNTGELFF

D gene: -
V gene: TRBV5-4
clone size: few
CDR3 length: 12
J gene: TRBJ1-1
CDR3 DNA: TGTGCCAGCAGCTTGAGGAACACTGAAGCTTTCTTT
CDR3 protein: CASSLRNTEAFF

D gene: TRBD1
V gene: TRBV19
clone size: -
CDR3 length: 16
J gene: TRBJ2-2
CDR3 DNA: TGTGCCAGTAATGGTGGTCGACAGGGCTACACCGGGGAGCTGTTTTTT
CDR3 protein: CASNGGRQGYTGELFF

D gene: -
V gene: TRBV28
clone size: -
CDR3 length: 14
J gene: TRBJ1-3
CDR3 DNA: TGTGCCAGCAGTCTAGAGGGGACTGGAAACACCATATATTTT
CDR3 protein: CASSLEGTGNTIYF

D gene: -
V gene: TRBV10-2
clone size: -
CDR3 length: 14
J gene: TRBJ1-2
CDR3 DNA: TGCGCCAGCAGTGAAAGGCGGGATAACTATGGCTACACCTTC
CDR3 protein: CASSERRDNYGYTF

D gene: -
V gene: TRBV9
clone size: -
CDR3 length: 13
J gene: TRBJ2-7
CDR3 DNA: TGTGCCAGCAGCGAAGACTCCTCGAGAGAGCAGTACTTC
CDR3 protein: CASSEDSSREQYF

D gene: -
V gene: TRBV5-6
clone size: -
CDR3 length: 13
J gene: TRBJ1-2
CDR3 DNA: TGTGCCAGCAGCTTGGTAACAGGGAGTGGCTACACCTTC
CDR3 protein: CASSLVTGSGYTF

D gene: -
V gene: TRBV7-9
clone size: few
CDR3 length: 12
J gene: TRBJ1-5
CDR3 DNA: TGTGCCAGCACCAATAGCAATCAGCCCCAGCATTTT
CDR3 protein: CASTNSNQPQHF

D gene: -
V gene: TRBV9
clone size: -
CDR3 length: 18
J gene: TRBJ2-6
CDR3 DNA: TGTGCCAGCAGCGTAGCCTCAGGGGCCTTCTCTGGGGCCAACGTCCTGACTTTC
CDR3 protein: CASSVASGAFSGANVLTF

D gene: TRBD1
V gene: TRBV5-6
clone size: -
CDR3 length: 14
J gene: TRBJ2-7
CDR3 DNA: TGTGCCAGCAGCTTTGTGGGGGACAGCTACGAGCAGTACTTC
CDR3 protein: CASSFVGDSYEQYF

D gene: -
V gene: TRBV7-9
clone size: once
CDR3 length: 14
J gene: TRBJ2-3
CDR3 DNA: TGTGCCAGCAGCCCCTCGGATAGCACAGATACGCAGTATTTT
CDR3 protein: CASSPSDSTDTQYF

D gene: -
V gene: TRBV19
clone size: large
CDR3 length: 15
J gene: TRBJ2-1
CDR3 DNA: TGTGCCAGCCAGGCGAGGGGGATTTCCTACAATGAGCAGTTCTTC
CDR3 protein: CASQARGISYNEQFF

D gene: -
V gene: TRBV6-5
clone size: -
CDR3 length: 13
J gene: TRBJ2-1
CDR3 DNA: TGTGCCAGCAGCTCGGGGACTTACAATGAGCAGTTCTTC
CDR3 protein: CASSSGTYNEQFF

D gene: -
V gene: TRBV2
clone size: -
CDR3 length: 14
J gene: TRBJ2-3
CDR3 DNA: TGTGCCAGCACGCGGTCAATTAACACAGATACGCAGTATTTT
CDR3 protein: CASTRSINTDTQYF

D gene: TRBD1
V gene: TRBV28
clone size: -
CDR3 length: 15
J gene: TRBJ2-3
CDR3 DNA: TGTGCCAGCAGTCCCCGGGACATTCGAACAGGGGGGTGGTATTTT
CDR3 protein: CASSPRDIRTGGWYF

D gene: -
V gene: TRBV9
clone size: -
CDR3 length: 15
J gene: TRBJ1-1
CDR3 DNA: TGTGCCAGCAGCGTAGCCGACAGCCCGAGAACAATGGCTTTCTTT
CDR3 protein: CASSVADSPRTMAFF

D gene: -
V gene: TRBV15
clone size: -
CDR3 length: 16
J gene: TRBJ2-6
CDR3 DNA: TGTGCCACCAGCAGAGATCGTGGCCAGCGGGCCAACGTCCTGACTTTC
CDR3 protein: CATSRDRGQRANVLTF

D gene: TRBD1
V gene: TRBV6-6
clone size: -
CDR3 length: 15
J gene: TRBJ1-1
CDR3 DNA: TGTGCCAGCAGTCTAGGGGGCGCGGGGAACACTGAAGCTTTCTTT
CDR3 protein: CASSLGGAGNTEAFF

D gene: -
V gene: TRBV27
clone size: -
CDR3 length: 16
J gene: TRBJ2-5
CDR3 DNA: TGTGCCAGCAGTTCTCCGGGAGCTCGGATCCAAGAGACCCAGTACTTC
CDR3 protein: CASSSPGARIQETQYF

D gene: -
V gene: TRBV30
clone size: -
CDR3 length: 13
J gene: TRBJ1-5
CDR3 DNA: TGTGCCTTTATAACAGGAGCGAATCAGCCCCAGCATTTT
CDR3 protein: CAFITGANQPQHF

D gene: -
V gene: TRBV11-2
clone size: -
CDR3 length: 18
J gene: TRBJ2-7
CDR3 DNA: TGTGCCAGCAGCCCCGCCCTCATCCGGGATATTAGCTCCTACGAGCAGTACTTC
CDR3 protein: CASSPALIRDISSYEQYF

D gene: -
V gene: TRBV23-1
clone size: few
CDR3 length: 16
J gene: TRBJ1-5
CDR3 DNA: TGCGCCAGCAGTCAATCGAGAGGGCAGGGTGGTCAGCCCCAGCATTTT
CDR3 protein: CASSQSRGQGGQPQHF

D gene: TRBD2
V gene: TRBV9
clone size: -
CDR3 length: 14
J gene: TRBJ2-3
CDR3 DNA: TGTGCCAGCAGCCCGGGGACTAGCGCAGATACGCAGTATTTT
CDR3 protein: CASSPGTSADTQYF